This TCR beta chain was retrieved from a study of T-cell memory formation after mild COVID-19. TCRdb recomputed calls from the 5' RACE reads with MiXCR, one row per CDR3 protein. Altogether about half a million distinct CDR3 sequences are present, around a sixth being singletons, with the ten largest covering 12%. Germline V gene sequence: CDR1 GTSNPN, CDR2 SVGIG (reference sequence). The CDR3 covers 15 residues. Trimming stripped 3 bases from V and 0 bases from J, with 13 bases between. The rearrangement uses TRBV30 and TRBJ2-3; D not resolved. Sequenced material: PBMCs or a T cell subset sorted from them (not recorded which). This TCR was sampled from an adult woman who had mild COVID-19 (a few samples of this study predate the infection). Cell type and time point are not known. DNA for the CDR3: TGTGCCTGGAGCCGGCACAGTCCTAGCACAGATACGCAGTATTTT. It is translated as CAWSRHSPSTDTQYF.